This entry describes one T cell receptor (beta chain). No antigen is known for it. This record belongs to a study of T-cell memory formation after mild COVID-19. Study-level background: Most TCR clusters belonged to a single donor.

Overall study findings and caveats: The study found contracting CD4+ clones mainly in CM and EM and contracting CD8+ clones in EMRA. Clones contracting across day 15 to 85 had a balanced CD4/CD8 profile; later expanding clones leaned CD4+.

CDR1 is SQVTM, CDR2 ANQGSEA, per germline. Trimming removed 7 bases at V and 3 bases at J, with 15 bases between. This CDR3 has 13 amino acids. Sample barcodes and UMIs were carried by the TCR alpha and TCR beta cDNA libraries that 5'RACE generated with constant-segment primers. Via MiXCR, TCRdb re-called the 5' RACE reads, giving one row per CDR3 protein. This table holds about 270,000 distinct CDR3 sequences, less than 20% found once. The sequencing input was PBMCs or a T cell subset sorted from them (not recorded which). The TCR sequence derives from an adult woman who had mild COVID-19 (a few samples of this study predate the infection). Cell type and time point are not known. This chain joins TRBV29-1 and TRBJ1-1; possible D gene TRBD1, 5 bases. CDR3 DNA: TGCAGCGGGGGGGAGGGCGAGTACACTGAAGCTTTCTTT. This sequence encodes CSGGEGEYTEAFF.